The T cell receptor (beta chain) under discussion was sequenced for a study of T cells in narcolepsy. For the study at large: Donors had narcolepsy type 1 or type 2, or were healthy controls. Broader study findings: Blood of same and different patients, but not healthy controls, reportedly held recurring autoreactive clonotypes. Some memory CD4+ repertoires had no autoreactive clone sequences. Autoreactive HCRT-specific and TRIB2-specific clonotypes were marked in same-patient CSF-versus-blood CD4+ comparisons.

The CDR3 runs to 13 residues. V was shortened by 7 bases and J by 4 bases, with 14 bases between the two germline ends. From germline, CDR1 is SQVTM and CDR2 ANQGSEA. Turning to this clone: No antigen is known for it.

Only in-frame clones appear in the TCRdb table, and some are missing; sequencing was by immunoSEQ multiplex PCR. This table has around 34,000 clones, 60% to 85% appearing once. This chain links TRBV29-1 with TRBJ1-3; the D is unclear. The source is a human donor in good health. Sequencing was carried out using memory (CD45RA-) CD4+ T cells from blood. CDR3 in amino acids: CSAVRGSGNTIYF. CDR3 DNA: TGCAGCGCGGTACGGGGTAGCGGAAACACCATATATTTT.